This entry features one T cell receptor (beta chain) sequence. Its antigen is still unknown. The germline gene is not matched at one end of the junction; a read error may be the cause. These data are taken from a study of blood T cells in healthy people across ages. Findings and caveats of the study: More naive CD4+ cells and higher diversity marked long-lived donors relative to aged donors.

Investigators took 9.5 to 10 milliliters of peripheral blood from every donor. Extractions gave at least 5 micrograms of total RNA per sample. The CDR3 extends over 18 amino acids. Germline V CDR1 and CDR2: ENHRY, SYGVKD. The use of a sample-barcoded 5' primer and a J-beta primer mix characterized a second PCR of about 7 to 12 cycles. From the 5' RACE reads, TCRdb called clonotypes with MiXCR, one entry per CDR3 protein. The sample holds hundreds of thousands of distinct CDR3 sequences; 58% are singletons and the top ten take more than 35%. This chain uses TRBV10-3 with TRBJ2-1; 9 bases align to TRBD2. The sequence derives from a man aged 55 to 70 in good health. Source material: blood. The CDR3 loop is CTISESSGKASGEGEQFF. The DNA for the CDR3 is TGCACCATCAGTGAGTCGTCAGGGAAGGCTAGCGGGGAAGGTGAGCAGTTCTTC.